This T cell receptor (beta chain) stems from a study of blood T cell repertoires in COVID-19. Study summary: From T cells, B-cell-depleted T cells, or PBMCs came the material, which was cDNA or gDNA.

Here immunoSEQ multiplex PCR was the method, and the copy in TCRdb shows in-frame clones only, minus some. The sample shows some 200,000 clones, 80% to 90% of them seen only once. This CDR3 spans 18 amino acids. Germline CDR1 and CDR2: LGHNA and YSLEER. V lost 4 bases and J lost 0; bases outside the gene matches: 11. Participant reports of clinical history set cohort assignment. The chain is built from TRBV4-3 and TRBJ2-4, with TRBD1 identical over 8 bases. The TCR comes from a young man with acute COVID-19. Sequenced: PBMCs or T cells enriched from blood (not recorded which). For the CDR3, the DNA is TGCGCCAGCAGCCCAAGGACAGGGTGGGTGGTAGCCAAAAACATTCAGTACTTC. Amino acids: CASSPRTGWVVAKNIQYF.